These T cell receptor beta chains were read from a single sample in a study of circulating and synovial CD4+ cells in juvenile arthritis. Sequencing was performed with immunoSEQ multiplex PCR; in TCRdb, only in-frame clones are kept and a portion is missing. The sample records around 17,000 clones, around nine tenths being singletons. Sequencing was performed on CD4+ T cells from blood. These receptors all stem from a human donor with juvenile idiopathic arthritis. Each CDR3 is given with its conserved first and last residue.

CDR3: CASRRPYLGQPQHF
J: TRBJ1-5
V: TRBV6-1

CDR3: CASSIRTGGREKLFF
J: TRBJ1-4
V: TRBV27

CDR3: CASSNRGEAFF
J: TRBJ1-1
V: TRBV6-5

CDR3: CAWSAAGTSMGYEQYF
J: TRBJ2-7
V: TRBV30

CDR3: CASRYSGGPFEQYF
J: TRBJ2-7
V: TRBV27

CDR3: CAIRLPGLQYEQYF
J: NA
V: TRBV10-3

CDR3: CASRPREVRRNEQFF
J: TRBJ2-1
V: TRBV2

CDR3: CSAVGGGRNGYTF
J: TRBJ1-2
V: TRBV29-1

CDR3: CASSEGTSGTDTQYF
J: TRBJ2-3
V: TRBV9

CDR3: CASSKPGTGAYEQYF
J: TRBJ2-7
V: TRBV21-1

CDR3: CASSPPGQGADNEQFF
J: TRBJ2-1
V: TRBV13

CDR3: CASSPGQEAFF
J: TRBJ1-1
V: TRBV18

CDR3: CASSPSGTGPQETQYF
J: TRBJ2-5
V: TRBV5-1

CDR3: CASRGTENEKLFF
J: TRBJ1-4
V: TRBV19

CDR3: CASSPRDSSYGYTF
J: TRBJ1-2
V: TRBV7-8

CDR3: CASRSVGPQGYEQYF
J: TRBJ2-7
V: TRBV6-6

CDR3: CASSPRGPTSGPQETQYF
J: TRBJ2-5
V: TRBV18

CDR3: CASSIQTGSYEQYF
J: TRBJ2-7
V: TRBV5-6

CDR3: CASRDLKDSPSGGQYF
J: TRBJ2-7
V: TRBV10-1

CDR3: CSVAGAGGSRNEQFF
J: TRBJ2-1
V: TRBV29-1

CDR3: CASRDSSGGSTDTQYF
J: TRBJ2-3
V: TRBV10-1